This TCR beta chain is drawn from a study of vaccination and CD4 T cells after COVID-19. The CDR3 runs to 15 residues. V gave up 0 bases and J gave up 0 bases, with 5 bases separating them. In germline, CDR1 is SGHAT, CDR2 FQNNGV. Sequenced with the Oncomine TCR Beta short-read assay was DNA taken from cultured CD4+ T cells. TCRdb itself ran the PCR reads through MiXCR, one entry per CDR3 protein. The sample includes 25,000 or so distinct CDR3 sequences, around three fifths of them seen just once. The sample's treatment: roughly ten-day PBMC culture with coronavirus spike peptide pools or control peptides (ViraFEST assay). For this clonotype: Its cognate antigen is unknown.

The sequence came from a human donor who had recovered from COVID-19. This rearrangement joins TRBV11-2 to TRBJ2-2; D gene uncertain. Source material: CD4+ T cells from blood, cultured in vitro. The CDR3 sequence: CASSLELANTGELFF. The CDR3 DNA reads as TGTGCCAGCAGCTTAGAACTGGCGAACACCGGGGAGCTGTTTTTT.